These 32 T cell receptor beta chains were all obtained from the same sample, sequenced in a study of blood T cell repertoires in COVID-19 (dated by TCRdb to the early 2020s). The method was the immunoSEQ multiplex PCR assay. Held by TCRdb, this immuneACCESS table contains in-frame sequences only and omits some clones. Under half of the omission traces to an unresolved V gene where checked; the cause of the rest is unknown. This sample comprises under 300,000 clones, around 84% of them detected only once. The ten largest clones represent more than 1.2% of the sample. Sequences were obtained from peripheral blood. These receptor sequences come from a human donor with COVID-19, enrolled during active disease. The donor label of this sample is uncertain.

This chain uses TRBV7-3 with TRBJ1-6; D uncertain. CDR1 is SGHTA and CDR2 is FQGTGA in the germline V gene. CDR3 length equals 16 residues. V was trimmed by 0 bases and J by 5 bases, leaving 11 bases between them. As DNA, the CDR3 is TGTGCCAGCAGCTTAACAGGAGAATCCAATAATTCACCCCTCCACTTT. Its translation is CASSLTGESNNSPLHF.

V usage is TRBV28 and J usage is TRBJ2-1, with 12 bases aligning to TRBD2. V dropped 3 bases and J dropped 4; count of bases not matched to a gene: 4. The germline gives CDR1 MDHEN, CDR2 SYDVKM. CDR3 length: 16 amino acids. DNA of the CDR3: TGTGCCAGCAGTTTCCCGGGACTAGCGGGTTACAATGAGCAGTTCTTC. It is translated as CASSFPGLAGYNEQFF.

The rearrangement links TRBV30 to TRBJ2-1; 13 bases fit TRBD2. CDR3 size: 16 residues. V shed 0 bases, J shed 4 bases, and the junction held 3 bases outside the gene matches. Germline V gene sequence: CDR1 GTSNPN, CDR2 SVGIG (reference sequence). CDR3 sequence reads: CAWSVGLAGLYNEQFF. The DNA for the CDR3 is TGTGCCTGGAGTGTGGGACTAGCGGGGCTATACAATGAGCAGTTCTTC.

This clone was counted a few times. The genes are TRBV7-9 and TRBJ2-7, with 13 bases fitting TRBD2. V was pared by 1 base and J by 2 bases, with 2 bases of the junction left unmatched. CDR1 SEHNR and CDR2 FQNEAQ come from the germline V gene (reference sequence). This CDR3 region has 16 residues. CDR3 amino acids: CASSLEGTSGTYEQYF. The CDR3 DNA follows: TGTGCCAGCAGCTTAGAGGGGACTAGCGGGACCTACGAGCAGTACTTC.

V gene TRBV6-4 combines with J gene TRBJ2-1; TRBD1 is a possible D gene (6 bases). V dropped 4 bases and J dropped 9 bases, with 13 bases sitting between them. The CDR3 runs to 13 residues. Germline values: CDR1 MRHNA, CDR2 SNTAGT. CDR3 region: CASSVLVGGEQFF. For the CDR3, the DNA is TGTGCCAGCAGTGTCCTAGTAGGGGGTGAGCAGTTCTTC.

The rearrangement uses TRBV28 and TRBJ1-5, with 9 bases fitting TRBD1. The germline V gene has CDR1 MDHEN and CDR2 SYDVKM. The V gene end was trimmed by 6 bases and the J gene end by 0 bases; junction bases not matched to a gene: 6. The CDR3 has 16 residues. The CDR3 region is CASRGDREGSNQPQHF. The CDR3 bases are TGTGCCAGCAGAGGGGACAGGGAAGGTAGCAATCAGCCCCAGCATTTT.

The chain recombines TRBV10-2 with TRBJ2-1; 12 nucleotides agree with TRBD2. This CDR3 comprises 15 residues. Trimming removed 6 bases from V and 7 bases from J; junction bases left unmatched: 7. Looked up from germline, CDR1 is WSHSY and CDR2 is SAAADI. The CDR3 DNA reads as TGCGCCAGCAGGGAACCCGGGACTAGCGGGAATGAGCAGTTCTTC. As protein: CASREPGTSGNEQFF.

This clone has only one observation. The chain joins TRBV5-8 to TRBJ1-5, with 8 nucleotides matching TRBD1. V lost 3 bases and J lost 0; bases outside the gene matches: 5. The CDR3 spans 16 residues. Germline values: CDR1 SGHTS, CDR2 YDEGEE. CDR3 bases: TGTGCCAGCAGCTCGACCGACAGGGGTAGCAATCAGCCCCAGCATTTT. Protein: CASSSTDRGSNQPQHF.

The genes are TRBV6-5 and TRBJ2-3; 8 bases match TRBD1. The V and J ends lost 4 bases and 3 bases, in that order; junction bases with no gene match: 9. The germline V gene encodes CDR1 MNHEY and CDR2 SVGAGI. The CDR3 loop spans 16 amino acids. In DNA, the CDR3 is TGTGCCAGCAGTTTGGGGACAGGCCGAATAACAGATACGCAGTATTTT. This encodes CASSLGTGRITDTQYF.

The rearrangement links TRBV18 to TRBJ2-2; D remains ambiguous. Trimming left V 6 bases short and J 5 bases short, with 16 bases between. Germline-derived CDR1 and CDR2 are KGHSH and LQKENI. This CDR3 has 15 residues. CDR3 amino acids: CASSQLPAQTGELFF. The CDR3 nucleotides read TGTGCCAGCTCGCAATTACCAGCACAGACCGGGGAGCTGTTTTTT.

The J gene is TRBJ2-3, the V gene TRBV7-2; D call uncertain. The CDR3 sequence is 14 residues long. Germline CDR1 reads SGHTA; CDR2 reads FQGNSA. V was shortened by 7 bases and J by 1 base, with 12 bases between the two germline ends. CDR3 nucleotide sequence: TGTGCCAGCACCCGGAGTCCGGGCACAGATACGCAGTATTTT. This encodes CASTRSPGTDTQYF.

This clone has a single count. The chain is built from TRBV6-5 and TRBJ1-4, with TRBD1 identical over 8 bases. Germline V gene lookup returns CDR1 MNHEY and CDR2 SVGAGI. Trimming cost V 4 bases and J 8 bases; bases outside gene matches: 6. This CDR3 is built from 14 residues. The CDR3 nucleotides are TGTGCCAGCAGTTCCGGACAGGGAAGGGAAAAACTGTTTTTT. Its protein is CASSSGQGREKLFF.

The chain recombines TRBV19 with TRBJ2-5, with 9 bases that match TRBD1. The V gene end was trimmed by 5 bases and the J gene end by 6 bases; junction bases not matched to a gene: 4. This CDR3 spans 13 amino acids. Germline-derived CDR1 and CDR2 are LNHDA and SQIVND (reference sequence). The chain's CDR3 is CASSQQGAKTQYF. In nucleotides, the CDR3 is TGTGCCAGTAGTCAACAGGGGGCGAAGACCCAGTACTTC.

In nucleotides, the CDR3 is TGTGCCAGCAGTGCCACAGGGAGCAATCAGCCCCAGCATTTT. Its translation: CASSATGSNQPQHF. The chain joins TRBV28 to TRBJ1-5, with D perhaps TRBD1 (6 bases). This CDR3 is 14 amino acids long. Trimming pared 5 bases from V and 1 base from J, leaving 9 bases between. From germline, CDR1 is MDHEN and CDR2 SYDVKM.

The V gene is TRBV3-1 (or the pseudogene TRBV3-2), the J gene TRBJ1-6, with D maybe TRBD1 (5 bases). V dropped 2 bases and J dropped 9 bases, with 11 bases sitting between them. Germline lookup yields CDR1 LGHDT and CDR2 YNNKEL (reference sequence). This CDR3 comprises 14 residues. CDR3 sequence: CASSQRGSGSPLHF. The CDR3 nucleotides read TGTGCCAGCAGCCAACGGGGGTCGGGTTCACCCCTCCACTTT.

V is TRBV28 and J is TRBJ1-2; D ambiguous. The germline V gene encodes CDR1 MDHEN and CDR2 SYDVKM. The CDR3 contains 15 residues. The V end was cut by 3 bases, the J end by 1 base, with 12 bases between. CDR3 sequence reads: CASSFLGRDNYGYTF. The CDR3 DNA is TGTGCCAGCAGTTTCCTCGGTCGGGATAACTATGGCTACACCTTC.

The V gene is TRBV28, the J gene TRBJ1-5; D remains ambiguous. Germline V gene sequence: CDR1 MDHEN, CDR2 SYDVKM. With 5 bases removed from V and 3 bases from J, the gap between germline ends came to 8 bases. The CDR3 sequence is 13 residues long. The CDR3 coding sequence is TGTGCCAGCAGTCCGTCCGTCAATCAGCCCCAGCATTTT. Translating gives CASSPSVNQPQHF.

The gene calls are TRBV7-9 and TRBJ2-1; 13 nucleotides agree with TRBD2. The trim removed 5 bases at V and 6 bases at J, leaving 4 bases unmatched. CDR1 and CDR2 from the germline V gene are SEHNR and FQNEAQ (reference sequence). The CDR3 totals 15 residues. CDR3 protein: CASSRTSGSFNEQFF. CDR3 in DNA: TGTGCCAGCAGCAGGACTAGCGGGAGTTTCAATGAGCAGTTCTTC.

This clone was picked up one time. The V gene is TRBV28, the J gene TRBJ2-7, with 8 bases aligning to TRBD1. The germline V gene has CDR1 MDHEN and CDR2 SYDVKM. The length of the CDR3 is 14 residues. The V segment lost 3 bases and the J segment 9 bases; nucleotides outside the gene matches: 10. The CDR3 reads CASSLPGGQGGQYF. CDR3 nucleotide sequence: TGTGCCAGCAGTTTGCCAGGGGGCCAAGGGGGGCAGTACTTC.

The chain has TRBV7-6 and TRBJ2-5; D is unresolved. CDR3 size: 12 residues. Trimming left V 5 bases short and J 11 bases short, with 15 bases between. Germline-derived CDR1 and CDR2 are SGHVS and FNYEAQ. CDR3 amino acids: CASSQEAQIQYF. The CDR3 coding sequence is TGTGCCAGCAGCCAGGAAGCACAAATTCAGTACTTC.

The chain carries TRBV19 and TRBJ1-5; 9 bases map to TRBD1. Germline V gives CDR1 LNHDA, CDR2 SQIVND (reference sequence). Losses at the gene ends were 9 bases for V and 6 bases for J; bases not matched to a gene: 6. This CDR3 comprises 13 residues. CDR3 sequence (DNA): TGTGCCAGCTCCGGGACAGGGCCTCAGCCCCAGCATTTT. It translates to CASSGTGPQPQHF.

This sequence joins TRBV2 and TRBJ1-5; D may be TRBD1 (5 bases). The V gene lost 6 bases and the J gene lost 2 bases, with 11 bases spanning the gap. The CDR3 covers 14 residues. The germline gives CDR1 SNHLY, CDR2 FYNNEI. CDR3 in DNA: TGTGCCAGCAGCCGCATCAGGGGCAATCAGCCCCAGCATTTT. It codes for CASSRIRGNQPQHF.

The chain combines TRBV19 with TRBJ1-5; D perhaps matches TRBD1 (5 bases). Germline V gene sequence: CDR1 LNHDA, CDR2 SQIVND (reference sequence). With 3 bases removed from V and 6 bases from J, the gap between germline ends came to 15 bases. The CDR3 contains 15 residues. The CDR3 DNA reads as TGTGCCAGTAGTATGTTTTTGATTGGGGCTCAGCCCCAGCATTTT. Amino acids: CASSMFLIGAQPQHF. Complete variable domain (other parts from reference TRBV19 and TRBJ1-5): DGGITQSPKYLFRKEGQNVTLSCEQNLNHDAMYWYRQDPGQGLRLIYYSQIVNDFQKGDIAEGYSVSREKKESFPLTVTSAQKNPTAFYLCASSMFLIGAQPQHFGDGTRLSIL.

The rearrangement uses TRBV30 and TRBJ2-5; no definite D call. V shed 0 bases and J shed 5 bases, with 7 bases lying between them. The CDR3 has 12 amino acids. CDR1 and CDR2 from the germline V gene are GTSNPN and SVGIG (reference sequence). The DNA for the CDR3 is TGTGCCTGGAGTGTACATTGGGAGACCCAGTACTTC. This gives the protein CAWSVHWETQYF.

J is TRBJ1-5 and V is TRBV6-6; D not certain. CDR1 is MNHNY and CDR2 is SVGAGI in the germline V gene (reference sequence). The CDR3 has 14 amino acids. The V end lost 4 bases, the J end lost 0 bases, and 7 bases lay between the germline ends. CDR3 DNA: TGTGCCAGCAGTTTCAGTGATAGCAATCAGCCCCAGCATTTT. This sequence encodes CASSFSDSNQPQHF.

V is TRBV19 and J is TRBJ2-5, with D perhaps matching TRBD1 (6 bases). Germline V gene lookup returns CDR1 LNHDA and CDR2 SQIVND (reference sequence). The CDR3 loop spans 13 amino acids. Trimming removed 6 bases at V and 5 bases at J, with 13 bases between. The CDR3 here is CASRGAGFETQYF. Here the CDR3 DNA reads TGTGCCAGTAGGGGGGCGGGCTTCGAGACCCAGTACTTC.

The chain joins TRBV29-1 to TRBJ1-5; no clear D gene. The CDR3 covers 14 residues. Germline CDR1 reads SQVTM; CDR2 reads ANQGSEA. V was shortened by 5 bases and J by 1 base, with 12 bases between the two germline ends. The CDR3: CSVSMRASNQPQHF. CDR3 DNA: TGCAGCGTTTCGATGAGAGCCAGCAATCAGCCCCAGCATTTT.

The chain couples TRBV28 to TRBJ2-5, with D perhaps matching TRBD2 (6 bases). V was clipped by 2 bases and J by 1 base, with 11 bases between them. The germline CDR1 and CDR2 sequences are MDHEN and SYDVKM. The CDR3 loop spans 15 amino acids. The DNA of the CDR3 is TGTGCCAGCAGTTTAAGTAGCGGAGGCCAAGAGACCCAGTACTTC. Its protein product is CASSLSSGGQETQYF.

This rearrangement joins TRBV5-1 to TRBJ2-6, with 8 positions matching TRBD2. Germline V gene data show CDR1 as SGHRS and CDR2 as YFSETQ. Germline trimming cut 0 bases from V and 2 bases from J; bases unmatched to any gene: 4. The CDR3 is 17 residues long. In nucleotides, the CDR3 is TGCGCCAGCAGCTTGGCCGGGGGGGACCCTGGGGCCAACGTCCTGACTTTC. Protein: CASSLAGGDPGANVLTF.

V usage is TRBV28 and J usage is TRBJ1-1; D possibly corresponds to TRBD1 (5 bases). Trimming pared 5 bases from V and 4 bases from J, leaving 11 bases between. CDR3 size: 13 residues. CDR1 and CDR2 from the germline V gene are MDHEN and SYDVKM. The CDR3 here is CASSKGASTEAFF. The CDR3 bases are TGTGCCAGCAGTAAAGGGGCGTCCACTGAAGCTTTCTTT.

The gene calls are TRBV11-3 and TRBJ1-5; 7 bases map to TRBD1. V lost 5 bases, J lost 2 bases, and 9 bases stayed unmatched. Germline CDR1 SGHNT, CDR2 YENEEA. The CDR3 consists of 16 residues. As DNA, the CDR3 is TGTGCCAGCAGCCCCCAAATTGGACAGGGCAATCAGCCCCAGCATTTT. This gives the protein CASSPQIGQGNQPQHF. Full variable domain (outside the CDR3, taken from reference TRBV11-3 and TRBJ1-5): EAGVVQSPRYKIIEKKQPVAFWCNPISGHNTLYWYLQNLGQGPELLIRYENEEAVDDSQLPKDRFSAERLKGVDSTLKIQPAELGDSAVYLCASSPQIGQGNQPQHFGDGTRLSIL.

This chain links TRBV20-1 with TRBJ2-5, with D perhaps TRBD2 (6 bases). There are 11 residues in the CDR3. Germline V CDR1 and CDR2: DFQATT, SNEGSKA (reference sequence). Deletions cut 3 bases from V and 5 bases from J, with 7 bases between. The CDR3 loop reads CSASGGETQYF. The DNA of the CDR3 is TGCAGTGCTAGTGGAGGGGAGACCCAGTACTTC.